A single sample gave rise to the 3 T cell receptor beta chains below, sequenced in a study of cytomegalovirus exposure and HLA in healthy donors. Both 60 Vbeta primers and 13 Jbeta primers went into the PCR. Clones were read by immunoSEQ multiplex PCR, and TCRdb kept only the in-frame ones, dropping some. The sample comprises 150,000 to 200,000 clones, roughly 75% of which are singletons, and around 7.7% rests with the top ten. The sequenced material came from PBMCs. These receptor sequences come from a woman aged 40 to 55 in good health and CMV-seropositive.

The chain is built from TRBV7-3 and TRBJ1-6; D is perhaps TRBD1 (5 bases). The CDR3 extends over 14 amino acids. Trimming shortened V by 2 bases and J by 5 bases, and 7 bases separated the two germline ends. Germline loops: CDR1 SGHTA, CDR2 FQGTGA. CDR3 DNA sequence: TGTGCCAGCAGCTTACAGGGAAATAATTCACCCCTCCACTTT. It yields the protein CASSLQGNNSPLHF.

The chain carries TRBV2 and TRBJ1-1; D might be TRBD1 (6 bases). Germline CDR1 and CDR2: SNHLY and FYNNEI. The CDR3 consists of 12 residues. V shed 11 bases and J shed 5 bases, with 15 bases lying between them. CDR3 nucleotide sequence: TGTGCCGCGGGGGGCGCGAGAACTGAAGCTTTCTTT. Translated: CAAGGARTEAFF.

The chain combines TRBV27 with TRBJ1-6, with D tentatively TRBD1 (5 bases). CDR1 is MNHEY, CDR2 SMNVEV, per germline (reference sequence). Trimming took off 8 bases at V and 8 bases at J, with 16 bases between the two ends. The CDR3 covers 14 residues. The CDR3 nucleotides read TGTGCCAGCGCCGAGCAGGGTGGTTATTCACCCCTCCACTTT. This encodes CASAEQGGYSPLHF.